This T cell receptor (beta chain) was captured by sequencing in a study of T cell clones after liver transplantation. In the study overall: A pre-transplant mixed lymphocyte reaction with TCRbeta sequencing defined graft-donor-reactive clones followed in post-transplant blood.

This clone was detected once. Only in-frame clones appear in the TCRdb table, and some are missing; sequencing was by immunoSEQ multiplex PCR. Found here are 60,000 or so clones, 60% to 80% of them singletons; the top ten hold about a tenth. Sorting of unstimulated PBMCs yielded separate CD3+CD4+ and CD3+CD8+ fractions. V was cut by 0 bases and J by 0 bases, with 18 bases left in between. This CDR3 is 18 amino acids long. CDR1 and CDR2 from the germline V gene are SGHDN and FVKESK. V and J are TRBV14 and TRBJ2-7; possible D gene TRBD2, 5 bases. The sequences come from CD4+ T cells from blood, collected at the 22-month timepoint. This clonotype originated in a human patient who received a liver transplant. The graft donor may account for some of the T cells. CDR3 amino acids: CASSQDGVNFYPSYEQYF. CDR3 in DNA: TGTGCCAGCAGCCAAGACGGGGTAAATTTCTACCCCTCCTACGAGCAGTACTTC.